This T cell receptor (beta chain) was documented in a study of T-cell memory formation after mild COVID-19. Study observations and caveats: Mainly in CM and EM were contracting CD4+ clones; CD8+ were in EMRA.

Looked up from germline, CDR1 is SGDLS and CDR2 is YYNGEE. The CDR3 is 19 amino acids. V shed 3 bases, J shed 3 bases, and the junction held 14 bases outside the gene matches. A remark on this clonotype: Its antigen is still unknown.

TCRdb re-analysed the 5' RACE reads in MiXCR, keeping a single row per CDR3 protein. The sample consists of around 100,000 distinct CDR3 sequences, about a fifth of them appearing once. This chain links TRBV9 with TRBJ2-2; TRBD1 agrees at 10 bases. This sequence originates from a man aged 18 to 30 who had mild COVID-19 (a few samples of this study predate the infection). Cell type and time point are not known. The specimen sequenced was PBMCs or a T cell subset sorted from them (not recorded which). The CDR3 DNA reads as TGTGCCAGCAGCGAAACCCCCGGGACAGGGGTAGAGGACACCGGGGAGCTGTTTTTT. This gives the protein CASSETPGTGVEDTGELFF.